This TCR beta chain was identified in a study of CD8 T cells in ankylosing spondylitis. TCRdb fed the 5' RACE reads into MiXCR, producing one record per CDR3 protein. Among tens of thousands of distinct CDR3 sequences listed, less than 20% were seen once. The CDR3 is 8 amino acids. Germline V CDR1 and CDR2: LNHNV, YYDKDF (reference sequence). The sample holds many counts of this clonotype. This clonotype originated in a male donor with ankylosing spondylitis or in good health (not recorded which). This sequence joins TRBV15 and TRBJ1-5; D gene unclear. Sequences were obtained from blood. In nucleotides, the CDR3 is TGTAGCAATCAGCCCCAGCATTTT. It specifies CSNQPQHF.